The clone carrying this T cell receptor beta chain was recorded only once. This record comes from a study of blood T cell repertoires in COVID-19. Trimming cost V 10 bases and J 2 bases; bases outside gene matches: 7. Germline CDR1 reads MNHEY; CDR2 reads SMNVEV (reference sequence). The CDR3 is 14 residues long. Only in-frame clones appear in the TCRdb table, and some are missing; sequencing was by immunoSEQ multiplex PCR. The data contain 150,000 to 200,000 clones, around 83% of them singletons. Sequencing used peripheral blood. This sequence originates from an elderly woman in a cohort sampled during active or convalescent COVID-19. The chain couples TRBV27 to TRBJ2-2, with 7 positions matching TRBD2. The CDR3 DNA reads TGTGCCACCTTGCGGGGGAGCAACACCGGGGAGCTGTTTTTT. This encodes CATLRGSNTGELFF.